Each of the 5 T cell receptor beta chains below was sequenced from the same sample in a study of cytomegalovirus exposure and HLA in healthy donors. 60 Vbeta and 13 Jbeta primers were used in PCR. Profiling relied on immunoSEQ multiplex PCR, and the TCRdb table lists in-frame clones only, not all of them. In the table there are 150,000 or so clones, 75% of which are singletons. Sequencing was done on a sample of PBMCs. These receptors were taken from a young man in good health and CMV-seropositive.

The chain employs TRBV27 and TRBJ2-7, with TRBD1 matching over 11 bases. Germline CDR1 is MNHEY and CDR2 is SMNVEV (reference sequence). J gave up 10 bases and V 0 bases, and 11 bases lay outside the gene matches. The CDR3 runs 16 residues. The CDR3 region is CASSLSMGQGDSPQYF. CDR3 sequence (DNA): TGTGCCAGCAGTTTATCGATGGGACAGGGGGATAGCCCTCAGTACTTC.

V usage is TRBV7-9 and J usage is TRBJ1-4; D ambiguous. The germline gives CDR1 SEHNR, CDR2 FQNEAQ (reference sequence). The CDR3 loop spans 18 amino acids. Between the trimmed V and J ends, which lost 3 bases and 1 base, there was a span of 18 bases. The CDR3 DNA sequence: TGTGCCAGCAGCTTGGTTTACGGCGGATTCCGAACTAATGAAAAACTGTTTTTT. Translated: CASSLVYGGFRTNEKLFF.

The CDR3 DNA reads TGTGCCAGTAACTTAGGACCCTTGGACAGAACCACAGATACGCAGTATTTT. Protein: CASNLGPLDRTTDTQYF. This chain joins TRBV7-9 and TRBJ2-3; D might be TRBD1 (6 bases). Germline CDR1 SEHNR, CDR2 FQNEAQ (reference sequence). The CDR3 is 17 residues long. Trimming took off 9 bases at V and 2 bases at J, with 24 bases between the two ends.

The gene calls are TRBV28 and TRBJ2-1; 15 nucleotides agree with TRBD2. The J segment lost 9 bases and the V segment lost 5 bases, leaving 17 bases of the junction unmatched. CDR1 MDHEN and CDR2 SYDVKM come from the germline V gene. The CDR3 runs to 19 residues. The CDR3 DNA sequence: TGTGCCAGCAGTGGGTCGGGACTAGCGGGAGGCCCCAGGGCGGGTGAGCAGTTCTTC. Protein product: CASSGSGLAGGPRAGEQFF.

This clone was observed a few times. The CDR3 loop reads CASSLITGIGEGNEQFF. DNA of the CDR3: TGTGCCAGCAGCTTAATAACGGGTATCGGGGAGGGAAATGAGCAGTTCTTC. J is TRBJ2-1 and V is TRBV7-6; 7 bases map to TRBD2. This CDR3 has 17 residues. The V and J ends lost 2 bases and 7 bases, in that order; junction bases with no gene match: 14. The germline CDR1 and CDR2 sequences are SGHVS and FNYEAQ.